This T cell receptor beta chain was recovered during a study of blood T cell repertoires in COVID-19. The ends were cut back, 2 bases at V and 9 bases at J, with 12 bases in the middle. The germline gives CDR1 SGHRS, CDR2 YFSETQ. CDR3 size: 13 residues. The study recruited people aged roughly 18 to 100 years across approximately 23 US areas. Sequencing used immunoSEQ multiplex PCR; TCRdb keeps in-frame clones, though not all of them. The sample has 160,000 or so clones, approximately 84% seen once. The receptor's source is a human donor with acute COVID-19. The donor label of this sample is uncertain. This sequence joins TRBV5-1 and TRBJ2-1; weak D call: TRBD2 (7 bases). Material: PBMCs or T cells enriched from blood (not recorded which). The CDR3 DNA reads as TGCGCCAGCAGCTTCGTCGCGGGGGCTGAGCAGTTCTTC. It codes for CASSFVAGAEQFF.